What follows are 9 T cell receptor beta chains derived from one specimen sequenced in a study of OX40 agonist ivuxolimab in advanced cancers. Assay used: immunoSEQ multiplex PCR; TCRdb lists only in-frame clones, some missing. The profile shows about 84,000 clones, around 94% of them singletons. Here the sequenced sample was CD4+ or CD8+ T cells sorted from blood, taken in a trial of the OX40 agonist ivuxolimab. All receptors come from an adult with an advanced solid tumor such as melanoma, head and neck, liver or kidney cancer.

The chain combines TRBV7-2 with TRBJ2-2; 12 bases are shared with TRBD2. Trimming took 6 bases from V and 8 from J; bases not matched to a gene: 10. Germline V gene data show CDR1 as SGHTA and CDR2 as FQGNSA. The CDR3 has 16 amino acids. The CDR3 sequence is CASSRSGTSGRGELFF. The CDR3 bases are TGTGCCAGCAGTCGATCCGGGACTAGCGGGCGAGGGGAGCTGTTTTTT.

The rearrangement uses TRBV14 and TRBJ2-7; TRBD1 matches at 7 bases. CDR1 is SGHDN, CDR2 FVKESK, per germline. With 8 bases clipped from V and 2 bases from J, the junction kept 6 bases outside the gene matches. The CDR3 covers 13 residues. The CDR3 sequence is CASRRDSTYEQYF. The CDR3 region has the DNA TGTGCCAGCCGACGGGACAGCACCTACGAGCAGTACTTC.

This chain links TRBV7-9 with TRBJ2-7; D is perhaps TRBD1 (6 bases). This CDR3 contains 14 residues. Germline loops: CDR1 SEHNR, CDR2 FQNEAQ (reference sequence). The V gene lost 3 bases and the J gene lost 4 bases, with 13 bases spanning the gap. The CDR3, as DNA: TGTGCCAGCAGCTTTAGGGGGAATGTTTACGAGCAGTACTTC. As protein: CASSFRGNVYEQYF.

The chain joins TRBV4-3 to TRBJ1-2; D is uncertain. Trimming stripped 1 base from V and 6 bases from J, with 18 bases between. The CDR3 length is 16 residues. Germline V CDR1 and CDR2: LGHNA, YSLEER. The CDR3 DNA reads TGCGCCAGCAGCCAAGGCCGTAATCGGGAACTGAATGGCTACACCTTC. Translated, it gives CASSQGRNRELNGYTF.

This CDR3 reads CASSFWAGAEANEQFF. CDR3 nucleotides: TGTGCCAGCAGCTTTTGGGCGGGAGCAGAAGCGAATGAGCAGTTCTTC. The V and J genes are TRBV5-6 and TRBJ2-1, with 7 nucleotides matching TRBD2. Trimming at V came to 2 bases and at J to 7 bases, leaving 12 bases not matched to a gene. Per germline, CDR1 SGHDT and CDR2 YYEEEE. This CDR3 contains 16 residues.

This chain joins TRBV2 and TRBJ2-7; D perhaps matches TRBD2 (6 bases). Trimming took 3 bases from V and 2 from J, leaving 14 bases between them. Germline values: CDR1 SNHLY, CDR2 FYNNEI. The CDR3 contains 15 residues. The CDR3 reads CASSELLAVAYEQYF. The DNA of the CDR3 is TGTGCCAGCAGTGAGTTACTAGCCGTCGCCTACGAGCAGTACTTC.

Note on this clone: The junction does not match germline at one end; this may be a read error. This chain uses TRBV5-8 with TRBJ2-2; D possibly corresponds to TRBD1 (6 bases). Per the germline V gene, CDR1 is SGHTS and CDR2 is YDEGEE. The CDR3 loop spans 16 amino acids. The CDR3 nucleotides read TGTGCCAGCAGTTTGGGACACAGTACGAACACCGGGGAGCTGTTTTTT. Its protein is CASSLGHSTNTGELFF. The full variable domain, in which reference TRBV5-8 and TRBJ2-2 provide the parts outside the CDR3, is EAGVTQSPTHLIKTRGQQATLRCSPISGHTSVYWYQQALGLGLQFLLWYDEGEERNRGNFPPRFSGRQFPNYSSELNVNALELEDSALYLCASSLGHSTNTGELFFGEGSRLTVL.

This chain joins TRBV27 and TRBJ1-4; D is unresolved. V lost 8 bases, J lost 0 bases, and 16 bases lay in between. CDR3 length equals 16 residues. Germline V gene data show CDR1 as MNHEY and CDR2 as SMNVEV (reference sequence). CDR3 bases: TGTGCCAGCCGACGACGGACTCCTCCAACTAATGAAAAACTGTTTTTT. Protein sequence: CASRRRTPPTNEKLFF.

The rearrangement uses TRBV9 and TRBJ2-4; 8 bases agree with TRBD2. V dropped 4 bases and J dropped 7; count of bases not matched to a gene: 10. CDR1 and CDR2 (germline): SGDLS, YYNGEE. The CDR3 has 15 amino acids. Written as DNA, the CDR3 is TGTGCCAGCAGCTCAGAGGGGACTAGTCGGAACATTCAGTACTTC. Its protein product is CASSSEGTSRNIQYF.